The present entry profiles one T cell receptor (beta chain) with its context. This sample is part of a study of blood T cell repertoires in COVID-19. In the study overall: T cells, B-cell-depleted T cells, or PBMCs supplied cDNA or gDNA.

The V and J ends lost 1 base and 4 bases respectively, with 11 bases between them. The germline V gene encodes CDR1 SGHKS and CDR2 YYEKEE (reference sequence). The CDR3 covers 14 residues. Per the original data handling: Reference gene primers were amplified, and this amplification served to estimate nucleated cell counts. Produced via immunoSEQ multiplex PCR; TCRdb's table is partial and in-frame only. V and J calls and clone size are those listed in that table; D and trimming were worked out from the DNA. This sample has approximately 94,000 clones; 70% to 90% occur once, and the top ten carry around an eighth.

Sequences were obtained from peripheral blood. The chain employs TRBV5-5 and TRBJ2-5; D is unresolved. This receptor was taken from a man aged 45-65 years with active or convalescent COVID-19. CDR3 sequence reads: CASSLYYSSETQYF. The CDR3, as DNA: TGTGCCAGCAGCTTGTACTACTCCTCAGAGACCCAGTACTTC.